The 4 T cell receptor beta chains below were found in one sample sequenced in a study of T cells in Graves' hyperthyroidism and ophthalmopathy. What was amplified from RNA transcripts were TCR beta CDR3 regions. When the TCR CDR3 underwent first-round RT-PCR, the HTBI primer set was used. TCRdb re-derived calls from the multiplex PCR reads in MiXCR, one entry per CDR3 protein. The sample records some 600,000 distinct CDR3 sequences, approximately 15% being singletons. Material: blood. These receptor sequences come from a woman in her twenties or thirties with Graves' hyperthyroidism that later progressed to Graves' ophthalmopathy.

The gene calls are TRBV7-8 and TRBJ1-5; no clear D gene. V was cut by 0 bases and J by 4 bases, with 13 bases left in between. The CDR3 runs to 16 residues. CDR1 and CDR2 from the germline V gene are SGHVS and FQNEAQ. The DNA for the CDR3 is TGTGCCAGCAGCTTAGCGAACGTGCAGCCAAATCAGCCCCAGCATTTT. Amino acid sequence: CASSLANVQPNQPQHF.

Worth noting for this clonotype: This may stem from a read error, because a much larger clone lies one nucleotide away. The chain couples TRBV24-1 to TRBJ2-3, with D tentatively TRBD2 (6 bases). Germline V lookup: CDR1 KGHDR, CDR2 SFDVKD. The CDR3 runs to 14 residues. In nucleotides, the CDR3 is TGTACCACGGGCGCTACGGGAGATTCAGATACGCAGTATTTT. As protein: CTTGATGDSDTQYF.

The table lists this clonotype with many counts. This chain joins TRBV7-2 and TRBJ2-1; D possibly corresponds to TRBD1 (5 bases). CDR1 is SGHTA and CDR2 is FQGNSA in the germline V gene. Trimming removed 3 bases at V and 2 bases at J, with 11 bases between. The CDR3 extends over 15 amino acids. The CDR3 bases are TGTGCCAGCAGCTTCGACAGAGATACCTACAATGAGCAGTTCTTC. This translates into CASSFDRDTYNEQFF. Combining the CDR3 with reference TRBV7-2 and TRBJ2-1 gives the whole variable domain GAGVSQSPSNKVTEKGKDVELRCDPISGHTALYWYRQSLGQGLEFLIYFQGNSAPDKSGLPSDRFSAERTGGSVSTLTIQRTQQEDSAVYLCASSFDRDTYNEQFFGPGTRLTVL.

As to this clonotype: A much larger clone differs by one base, so this may be a read error. This chain joins TRBV7-9 and TRBJ2-5, with D unclear. The CDR3 is 13 residues long. CDR1 is SEHNR, CDR2 FQNEAQ, per germline (reference sequence). CDR3: CASSPESSETQHF. DNA for the CDR3: TGTGCCAGCAGCCCCGAGTCTTCCGAGACCCAGCACTTC.